Here is one TCR beta chain with its context. The antigen is unknown. This specimen comes from a study of identical twins. TCRdb redid the calling of the 5' RACE reads with MiXCR, one entry per CDR3 protein. The data show 1.5 million to 2 million distinct CDR3 sequences, under 35% seen once. Points from the study as a whole: Insertion counts were lower in abundant cord blood beta clonotypes, a trend that memory repertoires did not show. Weaker excess twin sharing was observed in beta out-of-frame sequences.

Healthy Caucasians provided all donations. Germline CDR1 and CDR2: DFQATT and SNEGSKA (reference sequence). CDR3 size: 14 residues. Germline trimming cut 6 bases from V and 10 bases from J; bases unmatched to any gene: 11. The chain is built from TRBV20-1 and TRBJ1-6, with TRBD1 identical over 8 bases. Sequencing was carried out using cord blood. The origin of this receptor is a newborn girl in good health. The CDR3 is CSAPAGGLTSPLHF. CDR3 nucleotides: TGCAGTGCCCCGGCAGGGGGCCTGACATCACCCCTCCACTTT.